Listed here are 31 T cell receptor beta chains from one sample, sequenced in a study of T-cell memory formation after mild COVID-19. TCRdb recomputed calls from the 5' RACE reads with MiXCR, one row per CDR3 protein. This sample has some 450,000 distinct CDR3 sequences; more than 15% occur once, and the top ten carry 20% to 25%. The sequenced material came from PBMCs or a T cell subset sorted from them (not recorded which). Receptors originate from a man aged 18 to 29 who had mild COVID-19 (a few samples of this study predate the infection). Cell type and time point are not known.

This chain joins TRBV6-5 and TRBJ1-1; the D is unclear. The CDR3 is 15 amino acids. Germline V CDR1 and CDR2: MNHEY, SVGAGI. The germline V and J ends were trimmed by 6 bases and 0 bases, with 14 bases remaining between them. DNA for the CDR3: TGTGCCAGCAGATCCGCTCCCTTAATGAACACTGAAGCTTTCTTT. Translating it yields CASRSAPLMNTEAFF.

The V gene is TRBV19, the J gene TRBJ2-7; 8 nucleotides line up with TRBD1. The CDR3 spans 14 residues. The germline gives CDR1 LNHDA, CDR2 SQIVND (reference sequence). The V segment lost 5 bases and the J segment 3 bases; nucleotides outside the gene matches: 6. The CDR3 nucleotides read TGTGCCAGTAGTGTCGGACAGGGCCTCTACGAGCAGTACTTC. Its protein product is CASSVGQGLYEQYF.

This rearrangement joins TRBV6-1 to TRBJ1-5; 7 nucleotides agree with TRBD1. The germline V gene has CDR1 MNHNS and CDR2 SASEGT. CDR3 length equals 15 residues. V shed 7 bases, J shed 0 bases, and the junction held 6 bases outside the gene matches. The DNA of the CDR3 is TGTGCCAGCACCTTGACAGGGTATAGCAATCAGCCCCAGCATTTT. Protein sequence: CASTLTGYSNQPQHF.

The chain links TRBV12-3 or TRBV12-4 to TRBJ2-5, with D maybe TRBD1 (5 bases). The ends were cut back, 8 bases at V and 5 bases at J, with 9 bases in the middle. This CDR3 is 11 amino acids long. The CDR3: CASGQGETQYF. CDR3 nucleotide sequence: TGTGCCAGCGGCCAGGGTGAGACCCAGTACTTC.

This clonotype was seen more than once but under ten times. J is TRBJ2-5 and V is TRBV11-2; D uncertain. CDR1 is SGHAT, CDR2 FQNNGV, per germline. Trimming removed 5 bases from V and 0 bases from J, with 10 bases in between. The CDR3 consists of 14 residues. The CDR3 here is CASSPLGYQETQYF. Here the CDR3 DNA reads TGTGCCAGCAGCCCCTTGGGATACCAAGAGACCCAGTACTTC.

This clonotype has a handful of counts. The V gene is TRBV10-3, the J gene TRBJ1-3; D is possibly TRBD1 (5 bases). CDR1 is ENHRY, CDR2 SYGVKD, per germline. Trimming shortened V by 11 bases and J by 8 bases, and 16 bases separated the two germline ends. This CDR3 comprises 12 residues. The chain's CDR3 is CAAREVGDTIYF. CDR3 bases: TGTGCCGCCAGGGAGGTCGGAGACACCATATATTTT.

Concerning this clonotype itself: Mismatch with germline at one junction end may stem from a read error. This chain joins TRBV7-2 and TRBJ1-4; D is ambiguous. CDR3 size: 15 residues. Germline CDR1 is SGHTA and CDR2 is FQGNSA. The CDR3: CASRLGGATNEKLFF. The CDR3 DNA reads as TGTGCCAGCAGGTTAGGAGGTGCAACTAATGAAAAACTGTTTTTT. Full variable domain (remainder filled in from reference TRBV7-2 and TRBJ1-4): GAGVSQSPSNKVTEKGKDVELRCDPISGHTALYWYRQSLGQGLEFLIYFQGNSAPDKSGLPSDRFSAERTGGSVSTLTIQRTQQEDSAVYLCASRLGGATNEKLFFGSGTQLSVL.

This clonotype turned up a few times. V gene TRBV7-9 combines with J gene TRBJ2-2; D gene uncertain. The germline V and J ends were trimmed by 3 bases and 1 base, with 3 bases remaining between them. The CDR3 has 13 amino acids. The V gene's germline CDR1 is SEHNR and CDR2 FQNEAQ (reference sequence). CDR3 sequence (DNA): TGTGCCAGCAGCTTGTGGAACACCGGGGAGCTGTTTTTT. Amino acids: CASSLWNTGELFF. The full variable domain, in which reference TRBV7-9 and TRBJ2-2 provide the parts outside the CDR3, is DTGVSQNPRHKITKRGQNVTFRCDPISEHNRLYWYRQTLGQGPEFLTYFQNEAQLEKSRLLSDRFSAERPKGSFSTLEIQRTEQGDSAMYLCASSLWNTGELFFGEGSRLTVL.

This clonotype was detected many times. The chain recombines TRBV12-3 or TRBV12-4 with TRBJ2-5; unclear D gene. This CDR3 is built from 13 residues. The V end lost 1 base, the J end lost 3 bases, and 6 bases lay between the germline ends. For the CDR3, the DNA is TGTGCCAGCAGTTTAGGCACAGAAGAGACCCAGTACTTC. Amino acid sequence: CASSLGTEETQYF.

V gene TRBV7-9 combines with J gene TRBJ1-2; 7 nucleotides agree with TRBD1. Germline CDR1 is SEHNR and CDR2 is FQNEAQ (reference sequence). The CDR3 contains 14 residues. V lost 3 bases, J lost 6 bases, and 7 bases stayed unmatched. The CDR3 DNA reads TGTGCCAGCAGCTTCACAGGGGCTTCGAATGGCTACACCTTC. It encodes CASSFTGASNGYTF.

The chain's CDR3 is CASSSDRLWETQYF. The CDR3 nucleotides read TGCGCCAGCAGCTCAGACAGGCTTTGGGAGACCCAGTACTTC. The chain is built from TRBV5-1 and TRBJ2-5; the D gene is possibly TRBD1 (6 bases). Looked up from germline, CDR1 is SGHRS and CDR2 is YFSETQ. V was trimmed by 3 bases and J by 5 bases, leaving 14 bases between them. The CDR3 has 14 residues.

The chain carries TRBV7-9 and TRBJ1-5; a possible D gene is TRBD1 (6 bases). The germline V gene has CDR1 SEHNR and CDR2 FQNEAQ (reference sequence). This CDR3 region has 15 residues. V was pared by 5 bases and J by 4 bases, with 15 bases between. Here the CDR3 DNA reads TGTGCCAGCAGCCGTACAGGGCAGCGGAATCAGCCCCAGCATTTT. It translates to CASSRTGQRNQPQHF.

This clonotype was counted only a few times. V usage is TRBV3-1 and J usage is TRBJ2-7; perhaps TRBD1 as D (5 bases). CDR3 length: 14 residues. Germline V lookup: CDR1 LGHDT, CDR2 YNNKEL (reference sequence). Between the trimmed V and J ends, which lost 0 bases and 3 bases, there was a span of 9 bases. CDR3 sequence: CASSQDFDSYEQYF. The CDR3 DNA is TGTGCCAGCAGCCAAGATTTCGACAGCTACGAGCAGTACTTC.

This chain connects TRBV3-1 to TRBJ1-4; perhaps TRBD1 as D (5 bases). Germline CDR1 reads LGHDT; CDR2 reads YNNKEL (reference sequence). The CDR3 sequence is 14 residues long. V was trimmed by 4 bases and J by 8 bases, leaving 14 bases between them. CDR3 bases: TGTGCCAGCAGCCTTCGGGGGGGTCGGGAAAAACTGTTTTTT. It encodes CASSLRGGREKLFF. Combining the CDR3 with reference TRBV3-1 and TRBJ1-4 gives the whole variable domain DTAVSQTPKYLVTQMGNDKSIKCEQNLGHDTMYWYKQDSKKFLKIMFSYNNKELIINETVPNRFSPKSPDKAHLNLHINSLELGDSAVYFCASSLRGGREKLFFGSGTQLSVL.

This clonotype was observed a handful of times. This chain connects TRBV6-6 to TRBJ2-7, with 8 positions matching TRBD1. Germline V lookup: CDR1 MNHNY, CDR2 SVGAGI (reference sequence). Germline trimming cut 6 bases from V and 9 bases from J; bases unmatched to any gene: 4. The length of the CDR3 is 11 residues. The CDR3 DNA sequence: TGTGCCAGCAGGCAGGGGGCTCGGCAGTACGTC. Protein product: CASRQGARQYV.

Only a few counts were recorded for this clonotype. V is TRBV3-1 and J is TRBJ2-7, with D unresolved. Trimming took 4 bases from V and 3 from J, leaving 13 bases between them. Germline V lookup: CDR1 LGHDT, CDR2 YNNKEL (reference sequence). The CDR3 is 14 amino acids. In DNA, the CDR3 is TGTGCCAGCAGCCCTCAGCCCCTTTACTACGAGCAGTACTTC. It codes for CASSPQPLYYEQYF.

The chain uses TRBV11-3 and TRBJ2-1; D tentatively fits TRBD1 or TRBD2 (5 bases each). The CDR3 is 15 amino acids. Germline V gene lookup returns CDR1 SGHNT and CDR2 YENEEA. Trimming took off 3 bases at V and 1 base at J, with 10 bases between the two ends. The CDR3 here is CASSFRDGSYNEQFF. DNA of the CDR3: TGTGCCAGCAGCTTCAGGGACGGATCCTACAATGAGCAGTTCTTC.

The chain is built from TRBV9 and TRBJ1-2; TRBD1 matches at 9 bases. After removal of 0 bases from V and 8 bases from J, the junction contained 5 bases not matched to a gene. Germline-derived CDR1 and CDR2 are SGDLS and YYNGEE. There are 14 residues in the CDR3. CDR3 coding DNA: TGTGCCAGCAGCGTAGTGGGACAGGGTTCCGGCTACACCTTC. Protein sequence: CASSVVGQGSGYTF.

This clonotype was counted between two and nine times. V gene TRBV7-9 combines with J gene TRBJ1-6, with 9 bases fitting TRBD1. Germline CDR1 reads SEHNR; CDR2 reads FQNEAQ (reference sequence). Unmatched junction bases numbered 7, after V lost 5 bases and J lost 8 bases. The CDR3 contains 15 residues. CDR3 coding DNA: TGTGCCAGCAGCCCAGACAGGGGGGTAGATTCACCCCTCCACTTT. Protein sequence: CASSPDRGVDSPLHF.

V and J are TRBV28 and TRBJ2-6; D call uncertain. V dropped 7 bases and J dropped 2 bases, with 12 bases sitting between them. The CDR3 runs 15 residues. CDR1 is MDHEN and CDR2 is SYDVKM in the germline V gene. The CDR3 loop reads CASTEATAGANVLTF. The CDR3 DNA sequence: TGTGCCAGCACGGAAGCAACTGCTGGGGCCAACGTCCTGACTTTC.

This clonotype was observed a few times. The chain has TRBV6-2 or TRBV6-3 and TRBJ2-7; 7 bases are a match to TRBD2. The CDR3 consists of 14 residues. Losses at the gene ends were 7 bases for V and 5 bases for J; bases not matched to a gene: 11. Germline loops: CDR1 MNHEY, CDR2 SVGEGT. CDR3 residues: CASTTWEGSHEQYV. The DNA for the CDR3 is TGTGCCAGCACCACGTGGGAGGGTAGCCACGAGCAGTACGTC.

As DNA, the CDR3 is TGTGCCAGCAGTCCCAGACAGGGGGCGAGGTCACCCCTCCACTTT. It codes for CASSPRQGARSPLHF. J is TRBJ1-6 and V is TRBV6-5; TRBD1 aligns across 10 bases. V shed 5 bases and J 10 bases; nucleotides not matched to a gene: 8. Germline V gene data show CDR1 as MNHEY and CDR2 as SVGAGI. The CDR3 totals 15 residues.

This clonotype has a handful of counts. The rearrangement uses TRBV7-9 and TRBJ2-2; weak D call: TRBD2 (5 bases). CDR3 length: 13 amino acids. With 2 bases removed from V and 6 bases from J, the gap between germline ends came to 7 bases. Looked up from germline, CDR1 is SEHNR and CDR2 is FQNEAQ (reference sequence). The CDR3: CASSLRESGELFF. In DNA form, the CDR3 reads TGTGCCAGCAGCTTACGGGAATCCGGGGAGCTGTTTTTT.

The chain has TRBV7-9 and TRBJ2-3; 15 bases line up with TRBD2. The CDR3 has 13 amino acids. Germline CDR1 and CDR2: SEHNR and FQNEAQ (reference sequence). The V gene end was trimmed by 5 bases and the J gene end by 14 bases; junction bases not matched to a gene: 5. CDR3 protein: CASSPWTSGGAYF. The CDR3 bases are TGTGCCAGCAGCCCCTGGACTAGCGGGGGGGCGTATTTT.

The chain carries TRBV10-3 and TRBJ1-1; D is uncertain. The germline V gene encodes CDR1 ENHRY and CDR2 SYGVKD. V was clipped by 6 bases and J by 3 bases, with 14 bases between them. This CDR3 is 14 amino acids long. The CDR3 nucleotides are TGTGCCATCAGGGGTTTTGGGCAGCACACTGAAGCTTTCTTT. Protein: CAIRGFGQHTEAFF.

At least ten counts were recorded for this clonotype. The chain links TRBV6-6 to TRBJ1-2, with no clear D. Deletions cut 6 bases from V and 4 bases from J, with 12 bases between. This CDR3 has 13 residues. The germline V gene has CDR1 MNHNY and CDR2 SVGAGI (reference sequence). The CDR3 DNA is TGTGCCAGCAGAACAGACGGCCTCTATGGCTACACCTTC. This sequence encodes CASRTDGLYGYTF.

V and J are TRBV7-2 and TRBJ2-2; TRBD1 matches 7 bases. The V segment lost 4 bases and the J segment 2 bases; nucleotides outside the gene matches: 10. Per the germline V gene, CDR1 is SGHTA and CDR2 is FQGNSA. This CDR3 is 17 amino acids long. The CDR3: CASSSRTGQTNTGELFF. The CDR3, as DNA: TGTGCCAGCAGCTCTCGTACGGGACAGACCAACACCGGGGAGCTGTTTTTT.

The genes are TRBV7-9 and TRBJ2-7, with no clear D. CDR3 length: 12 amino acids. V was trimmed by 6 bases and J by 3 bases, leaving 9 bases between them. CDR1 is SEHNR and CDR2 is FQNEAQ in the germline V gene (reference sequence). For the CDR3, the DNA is TGTGCCAGCAGATTAAGGATCTACGAGCAGTACGTC. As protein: CASRLRIYEQYV.

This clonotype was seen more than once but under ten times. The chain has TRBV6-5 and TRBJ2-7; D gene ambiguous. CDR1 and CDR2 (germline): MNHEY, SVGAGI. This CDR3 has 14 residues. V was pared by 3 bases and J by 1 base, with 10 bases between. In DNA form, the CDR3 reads TGTGCCAGCAGTTATTATGCAGGATCCTACGAGCAGTACTTC. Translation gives CASSYYAGSYEQYF.

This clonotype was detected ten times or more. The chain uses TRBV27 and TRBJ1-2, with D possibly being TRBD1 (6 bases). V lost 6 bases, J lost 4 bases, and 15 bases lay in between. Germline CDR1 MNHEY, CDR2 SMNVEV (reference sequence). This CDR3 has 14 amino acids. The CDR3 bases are TGTGCCAGCAGACCCTACAGGGACCTCTATGGCTACACCTTC. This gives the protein CASRPYRDLYGYTF.

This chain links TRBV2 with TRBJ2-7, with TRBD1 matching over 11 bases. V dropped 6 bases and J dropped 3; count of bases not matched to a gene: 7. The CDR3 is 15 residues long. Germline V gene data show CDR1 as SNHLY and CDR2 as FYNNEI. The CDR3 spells CASRKLGTGGYEQYF. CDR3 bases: TGTGCCAGCAGAAAACTGGGGACAGGGGGCTACGAGCAGTACTTC. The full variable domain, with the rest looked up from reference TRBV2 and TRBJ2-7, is EPEVTQTPSHQVTQMGQEVILRCVPISNHLYFYWYRQILGQKVEFLVSFYNNEISEKSEIFDDQFSVERPDGSNFTLKIRSTKLEDSAMYFCASRKLGTGGYEQYFGPGTRLTVT.